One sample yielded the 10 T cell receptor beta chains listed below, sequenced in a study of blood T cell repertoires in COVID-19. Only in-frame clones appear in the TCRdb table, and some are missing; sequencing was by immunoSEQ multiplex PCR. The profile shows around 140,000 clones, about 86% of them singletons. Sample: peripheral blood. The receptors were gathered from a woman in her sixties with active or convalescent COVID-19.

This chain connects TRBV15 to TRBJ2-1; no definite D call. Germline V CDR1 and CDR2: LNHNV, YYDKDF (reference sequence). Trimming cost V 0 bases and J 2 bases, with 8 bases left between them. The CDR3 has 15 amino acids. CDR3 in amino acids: CATSRESQTYNEQFF. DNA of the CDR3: TGTGCCACCAGCAGAGAGTCACAGACCTACAATGAGCAGTTCTTC.

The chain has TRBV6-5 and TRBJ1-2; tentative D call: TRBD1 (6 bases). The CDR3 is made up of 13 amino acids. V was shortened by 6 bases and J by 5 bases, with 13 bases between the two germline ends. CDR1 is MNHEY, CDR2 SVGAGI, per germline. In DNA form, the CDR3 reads TGTGCCAGCAGCGACAGGTTCGGGTATGGCTACACCTTC. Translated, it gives CASSDRFGYGYTF.

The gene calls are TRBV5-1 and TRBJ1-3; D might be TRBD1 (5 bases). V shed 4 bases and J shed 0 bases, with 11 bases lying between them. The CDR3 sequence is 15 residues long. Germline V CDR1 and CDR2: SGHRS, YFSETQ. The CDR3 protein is CASSPGLFSGNTIYF. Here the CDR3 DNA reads TGCGCCAGCAGCCCGGGACTGTTCTCTGGAAACACCATATATTTT.

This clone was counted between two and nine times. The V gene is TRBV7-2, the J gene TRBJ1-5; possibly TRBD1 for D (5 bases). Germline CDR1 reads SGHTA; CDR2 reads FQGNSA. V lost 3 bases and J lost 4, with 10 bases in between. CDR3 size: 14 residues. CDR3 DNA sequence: TGTGCCAGCAGCTTTCGGGGGGGGAATCAGCCCCAGCATTTT. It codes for CASSFRGGNQPQHF.

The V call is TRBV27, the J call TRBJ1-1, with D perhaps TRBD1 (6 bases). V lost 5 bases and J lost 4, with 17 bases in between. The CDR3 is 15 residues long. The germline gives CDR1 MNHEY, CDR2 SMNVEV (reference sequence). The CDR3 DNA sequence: TGTGCCAGCAGTCCTCAGGGGCAGGGGTCCACTGAAGCTTTCTTT. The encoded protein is CASSPQGQGSTEAFF.

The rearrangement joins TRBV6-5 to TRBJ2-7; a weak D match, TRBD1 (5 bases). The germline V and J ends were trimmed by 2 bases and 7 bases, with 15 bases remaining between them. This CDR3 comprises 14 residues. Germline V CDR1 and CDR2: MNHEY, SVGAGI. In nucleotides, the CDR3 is TGTGCCAGCAGTTACAAGGGGAACTCACCGGAGCAGTACTTC. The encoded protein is CASSYKGNSPEQYF.

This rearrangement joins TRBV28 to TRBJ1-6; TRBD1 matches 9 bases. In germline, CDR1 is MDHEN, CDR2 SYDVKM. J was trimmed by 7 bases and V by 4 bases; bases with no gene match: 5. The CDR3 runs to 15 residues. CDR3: CASSSPGQGNSPLHF. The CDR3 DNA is TGTGCCAGCAGTTCTCCGGGACAGGGAAATTCACCCCTCCACTTT.

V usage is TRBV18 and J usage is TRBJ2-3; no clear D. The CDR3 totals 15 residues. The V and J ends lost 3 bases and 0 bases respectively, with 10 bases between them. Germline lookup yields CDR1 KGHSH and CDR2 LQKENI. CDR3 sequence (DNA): TGTGCCAGCTCACCTCTTCCCTCTAGCACAGATACGCAGTATTTT. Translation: CASSPLPSSTDTQYF.

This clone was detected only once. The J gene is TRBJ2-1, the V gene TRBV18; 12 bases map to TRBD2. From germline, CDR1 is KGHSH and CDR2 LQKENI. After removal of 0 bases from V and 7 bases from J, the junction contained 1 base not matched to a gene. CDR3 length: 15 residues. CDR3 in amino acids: CASSPPTSGRNEQFF. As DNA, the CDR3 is TGTGCCAGCTCACCACCTACTAGCGGGAGGAATGAGCAGTTCTTC.

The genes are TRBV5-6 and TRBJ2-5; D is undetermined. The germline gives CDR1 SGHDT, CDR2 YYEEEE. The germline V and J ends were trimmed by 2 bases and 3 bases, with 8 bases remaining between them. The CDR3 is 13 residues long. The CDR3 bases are TGTGCCAGCAGCTTCTTGGGCGAAGAGACCCAGTACTTC. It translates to CASSFLGEETQYF.